Presented here are 27 T cell receptor beta chains from one specimen sequenced in a study of T-cell reconstitution after alpha-beta-depleted transplantation in children. The TCRbeta library incorporated unique molecular identifiers. TCRdb reanalysed the PCR reads using MiXCR and keeps one entry per CDR3 protein. In the table there are around 680,000 distinct CDR3 sequences, approximately 16% of which are singletons. Sequencing was performed on PBMCs from the stem cell graft donor, taken from the stem cell graft. Receptors were obtained from a human donor who donated a stem cell graft to a child with acute myeloid leukemia.

This clonotype was detected a few times. This sequence joins TRBV5-1 and TRBJ2-7, with D unclear. CDR1 and CDR2 (germline): SGHRS, YFSETQ. Trimming took off 3 bases at V and 3 bases at J, with 13 bases between the two ends. The length of the CDR3 is 14 residues. The CDR3 DNA reads TGCGCCAGCAGCTCTGGGAACTTCCACTACGAGCAGTACTTC. It yields the protein CASSSGNFHYEQYF. The variable domain in full, with the rest retrieved from reference TRBV5-1 and TRBJ2-7, is KAGVTQTPRYLIKTRGQQVTLSCSPISGHRSVSWYQQTPGQGLQFLFEYFSETQRNKGNFPGRFSGRQFSNSRSEMNVSTLELGDSALYLCASSSGNFHYEQYFGPGTRLTVT.

The chain has TRBV3-1 and TRBJ2-1, with a weak D call TRBD1 (6 bases). CDR1 is LGHDT and CDR2 is YNNKEL in the germline V gene (reference sequence). The CDR3 extends over 17 amino acids. V dropped 2 bases and J dropped 3 bases, with 17 bases sitting between them. CDR3 protein: CASSQRDRDTYYNEQFF. CDR3 nucleotides: TGTGCCAGCAGCCAACGCGACCGGGACACCTACTACAATGAGCAGTTCTTC.

The rearrangement links TRBV24-1 to TRBJ2-4; 10 bases align to TRBD1. The CDR3 has 17 residues. In germline, CDR1 is KGHDR, CDR2 SFDVKD. V shed 5 bases and J 11 bases; nucleotides not matched to a gene: 17. This chain's CDR3 is CATSVSPGTGDPNVQYF. Here the CDR3 DNA reads TGTGCCACCAGTGTTTCCCCCGGGACAGGGGACCCCAATGTTCAGTACTTC.

This clonotype was recorded many times. V and J are TRBV20-1 and TRBJ2-3; D possibly uses TRBD1 or TRBD2 (6 bases each). The CDR3 is 15 residues long. The germline V gene encodes CDR1 DFQATT and CDR2 SNEGSKA (reference sequence). V was pared by 3 bases and J by 0 bases, with 13 bases between. CDR3 sequence reads: CSARVGGTSTDTQYF. Written as DNA, the CDR3 is TGCAGTGCTAGGGTTGGGGGGACAAGCACAGATACGCAGTATTTT.

This clonotype was observed many times. The J gene is TRBJ2-1, the V gene TRBV28; D call uncertain. CDR1 and CDR2 from the germline V gene are MDHEN and SYDVKM. V lost 6 bases and J 9 bases, leaving 12 bases between the germline ends. This CDR3 spans 12 amino acids. The CDR3 loop reads CASRPSTFEQFF. The CDR3 nucleotides are TGTGCCAGCAGACCTTCCACTTTTGAGCAGTTCTTC.

This clonotype was observed a few times. V is TRBV9 and J is TRBJ1-1; TRBD1 aligns across 8 bases. The germline V gene encodes CDR1 SGDLS and CDR2 YYNGEE. CDR3 length: 15 residues. V dropped 4 bases and J dropped 3; count of bases not matched to a gene: 8. DNA of the CDR3: TGTGCCAGCAGCTCACTGACAGGGGAGGACACTGAAGCTTTCTTT. Protein sequence: CASSSLTGEDTEAFF.

This clonotype was recorded many times. The chain uses TRBV13 and TRBJ2-3; D is ambiguous. The CDR3 consists of 13 residues. V lost 5 bases, J lost 5 bases, and 11 bases lay in between. CDR1 and CDR2 (germline): PRHDT, FYEKMQ (reference sequence). DNA for the CDR3: TGTGCCAGCAGCCTCCAGCGTGGAGATACGCAGTATTTT. Translating it yields CASSLQRGDTQYF.

This clonotype was counted only a few times. The chain combines TRBV12-3 or TRBV12-4 with TRBJ1-4, with D possibly TRBD1 on 6 matching bases. Trimming took off 6 bases at V and 0 bases at J, with 14 bases between the two ends. This CDR3 is built from 16 residues. CDR3 sequence (DNA): TGTGCCAGCAGCCAGGGGCGCGGGGCAACTAATGAAAAACTGTTTTTT. Translation gives CASSQGRGATNEKLFF.

This clonotype was seen repeatedly, ten times or more. The CDR3 sequence: CSARAPDQNYNSPLHF. In nucleotides, the CDR3 is TGCAGTGCTAGAGCCCCGGACCAGAACTATAATTCACCCCTCCACTTT. This rearrangement joins TRBV20-1 to TRBJ1-6; no clear D gene. The length of the CDR3 is 16 residues. Germline CDR1 DFQATT, CDR2 SNEGSKA (reference sequence). V lost 1 base to trimming and J lost 3 bases, with 13 bases between them.

The J gene is TRBJ1-4, the V gene TRBV7-9; 9 bases agree with TRBD1. Germline V lookup: CDR1 SEHNR, CDR2 FQNEAQ (reference sequence). The CDR3 is 15 amino acids. V lost 3 bases, J lost 8 bases, and 7 bases stayed unmatched. DNA for the CDR3: TGTGCCAGCAGCTTCCCCGGGACAGGGAGGGAAAAACTGTTTTTT. Protein sequence: CASSFPGTGREKLFF.

The chain is built from TRBV20-1 and TRBJ2-1; 7 bases map to TRBD1. This CDR3 has 15 amino acids. CDR1 DFQATT and CDR2 SNEGSKA come from the germline V gene (reference sequence). The trim removed 6 bases at V and 2 bases at J, leaving 10 bases unmatched. The CDR3 DNA reads TGCAGTGCCAGATTCCGGGACAGACCCTACAATGAGCAGTTCTTC. Translated, it gives CSARFRDRPYNEQFF.

V gene TRBV2 combines with J gene TRBJ2-7, with 13 nucleotides matching TRBD2. The CDR3 runs to 15 residues. Losses at the gene ends were 6 bases for V and 6 bases for J; bases not matched to a gene: 8. Germline-derived CDR1 and CDR2 are SNHLY and FYNNEI. The DNA of the CDR3 is TGTGCCAGCAGGGACAAGGGACTAGCGGGGTTCGAGCAGTACTTC. This sequence encodes CASRDKGLAGFEQYF.

This clonotype was observed many times. The rearrangement joins TRBV20-1 to TRBJ1-4, with 8 bases aligning to TRBD1. This CDR3 spans 16 amino acids. Per the germline V gene, CDR1 is DFQATT and CDR2 is SNEGSKA (reference sequence). After removal of 6 bases from V and 6 bases from J, the junction contained 15 bases not matched to a gene. CDR3 sequence: CSAGDRGTSLDEKLFF. In DNA form, the CDR3 reads TGCAGTGCGGGTGACAGGGGCACGTCTCTGGATGAAAAACTGTTTTTT.

The chain combines TRBV5-1 with TRBJ2-5; D gene ambiguous. CDR1 and CDR2 (germline): SGHRS, YFSETQ. V lost 0 bases, J lost 6 bases, and 12 bases lay in between. CDR3 length equals 14 residues. CDR3 coding DNA: TGCGCCAGCAGCTTGGACCTACATGGGCAGACCCAGTACTTC. Translating gives CASSLDLHGQTQYF.

Many counts were recorded for this clonotype. The chain is built from TRBV20-1 and TRBJ2-5, with 8 bases fitting TRBD1. CDR3 length equals 13 residues. Germline V gene data show CDR1 as DFQATT and CDR2 as SNEGSKA (reference sequence). Germline trimming cut 5 bases from V and 0 bases from J; bases unmatched to any gene: 2. CDR3 sequence: CSAGDRNQETQYF. The CDR3 DNA follows: TGCAGTGCTGGGGACAGGAACCAAGAGACCCAGTACTTC.

This clonotype appeared a few times. The gene calls are TRBV7-8 and TRBJ2-2; a possible D gene is TRBD1 (6 bases). The germline gives CDR1 SGHVS, CDR2 FQNEAQ. V lost 1 base to trimming and J lost 6 bases, with 12 bases between them. CDR3 length: 15 amino acids. CDR3 in amino acids: CASSLEPGAAGELFF. The CDR3 bases are TGTGCCAGCAGCTTAGAGCCAGGGGCCGCCGGGGAGCTGTTTTTT.

This clonotype was recorded many times. V and J are TRBV20-1 and TRBJ2-5, with D unresolved. This CDR3 comprises 14 residues. Germline V gene data show CDR1 as DFQATT and CDR2 as SNEGSKA (reference sequence). Between the trimmed V and J ends, which lost 6 bases and 2 bases, there was a span of 16 bases. The CDR3 nucleotides are TGCAGTGCCAGAAAAGGTGGCTTACAAGAGACCCAGTACTTC. It yields the protein CSARKGGLQETQYF.

This clonotype was picked up many times. This chain joins TRBV7-2 and TRBJ2-1; TRBD1 might be the D (6 bases). The CDR3 consists of 15 residues. Germline V gene data show CDR1 as SGHTA and CDR2 as FQGNSA. V lost 10 bases and J 0 bases, leaving 16 bases between the germline ends. CDR3 residues: CATTLRTASYNEQFF. The CDR3 DNA sequence: TGTGCCACCACTTTACGGACAGCCTCCTACAATGAGCAGTTCTTC. Supplemented by reference TRBV7-2 and TRBJ2-1, the full variable domain reads GAGVSQSPSNKVTEKGKDVELRCDPISGHTALYWYRQSLGQGLEFLIYFQGNSAPDKSGLPSDRFSAERTGGSVSTLTIQRTQQEDSAVYLCATTLRTASYNEQFFGPGTRLTVL.

The chain employs TRBV10-1 and TRBJ1-4; weak D call: TRBD1 (6 bases). CDR3 length equals 11 residues. Germline CDR1 WNHNN, CDR2 SYGVQD (reference sequence). V was shortened by 3 bases and J by 10 bases, with 6 bases between the two germline ends. In nucleotides, the CDR3 is TGCGCCAGCAGTGAAGGGGGAAAACTGTTTTTT. It is translated as CASSEGGKLFF.

The chain joins TRBV5-1 to TRBJ2-7; no firm D call. This CDR3 region has 13 residues. V dropped 0 bases and J dropped 4 bases, with 8 bases sitting between them. Germline loops: CDR1 SGHRS, CDR2 YFSETQ. The CDR3 spells CASSLGDGYEQYV. The CDR3 DNA reads as TGCGCCAGCAGCTTGGGTGACGGGTACGAGCAGTACGTC.

This clonotype was counted ten times or more. The chain employs TRBV10-3 and TRBJ2-2; D uncertain. The CDR3 runs 12 residues. Trimming cost V 0 bases and J 8 bases, with 4 bases left between them. CDR1 and CDR2 (germline): ENHRY, SYGVKD. In DNA form, the CDR3 reads TGTGCCATCAGTGAGTCCCGGGGGGAGCTGTTTTTT. It specifies CAISESRGELFF.

This clonotype was recorded a few times. The chain combines TRBV28 with TRBJ2-4, with D maybe TRBD2 (5 bases). Germline V gene lookup returns CDR1 MDHEN and CDR2 SYDVKM. Trimming pared 9 bases from V and 3 bases from J, leaving 18 bases between. The CDR3 is made up of 15 amino acids. The CDR3 spells CASSPGSPVKNIQYF. The CDR3, as DNA: TGTGCCAGTTCACCGGGAAGCCCGGTCAAAAACATTCAGTACTTC.

This clonotype turned up a few times. The V and J genes are TRBV2 and TRBJ2-1, with TRBD2 matching over 13 bases. CDR3 length: 15 amino acids. Per germline, CDR1 SNHLY and CDR2 FYNNEI. Unmatched junction bases numbered 9, after V lost 7 bases and J lost 9 bases. The CDR3 region is CASTLRTSGGSEQFF. In DNA, the CDR3 is TGTGCCAGCACTCTAAGGACTAGCGGGGGTAGTGAGCAGTTCTTC.

This clonotype was counted at least ten times. This rearrangement joins TRBV7-9 to TRBJ2-7; 8 nucleotides align to TRBD1. This CDR3 region has 14 residues. Germline V gene data show CDR1 as SEHNR and CDR2 as FQNEAQ (reference sequence). J gave up 5 bases and V 7 bases, and 10 bases lay outside the gene matches. The CDR3 DNA reads as TGTGCCAGCACGGATTGGACAGGGACCCACGAGCAGTACTTC. Translation: CASTDWTGTHEQYF.

This clonotype was counted at least ten times. This chain connects TRBV12-3 or TRBV12-4 to TRBJ1-5, with 7 positions matching TRBD1. After removal of 5 bases from V and 3 bases from J, the junction contained 7 bases not matched to a gene. This CDR3 region has 15 residues. CDR3 loop: CASSPQGVPNQPQHF. CDR3 sequence (DNA): TGTGCCAGCAGTCCTCAGGGGGTCCCCAATCAGCCCCAGCATTTT.

This clonotype showed up many times. This sequence joins TRBV6-1 and TRBJ2-3; 9 nucleotides match TRBD2. The trim removed 6 bases at V and 6 bases at J, leaving 13 bases unmatched. Per germline, CDR1 MNHNS and CDR2 SASEGT. This CDR3 has 16 residues. CDR3 amino acids: CASSPQGRGGVDTQYF. CDR3 in DNA: TGTGCCAGCAGCCCCCAGGGGCGGGGGGGCGTGGATACGCAGTATTTT.

The count of this clonotype is one. The junction departs from germline at one end; a sequencing error may be responsible. The V and J genes are TRBV20-1 and TRBJ2-7; 8 bases agree with TRBD2. Germline lookup yields CDR1 DFQATT and CDR2 SNEGSKA (reference sequence). The CDR3 has 16 residues. CDR3 nucleotides: TGCTGTGCTAGAGAGGGAGTAGCGGGGCAATCCTACGAGCAGTACTTC. Translated, it gives CCAREGVAGQSYEQYF.